Presented here are 26 T cell receptor beta chains from one specimen sequenced in a study of cytomegalovirus exposure and HLA in healthy donors. Vbeta (60) and Jbeta (13) primers were used in the PCR. Using immunoSEQ multiplex PCR, the repertoire was profiled, and TCRdb retains in-frame clones only, with some absent. The table shows tens of thousands of clones, with just under 80% occurring only once. The sample consisted of PBMCs. The receptors were gathered from a woman aged 40 to 49 in good health and CMV-seronegative.

As to this clone: One junction end does not reproduce the germline sequence, and a read error may be involved. The gene calls are TRBV9 and TRBJ1-1, with TRBD1 identical over 7 bases. Germline V lookup: CDR1 SGDLS, CDR2 YYNGEE. The CDR3 extends over 15 amino acids. The CDR3 bases are TGTGCCAGCAGCCCGAGGACAGGTCAGGACACCGAAGCTTTCTTT. Translated: CASSPRTGQDTEAFF.

The J gene is TRBJ1-6, the V gene TRBV5-1, with TRBD1 matching 8 bases. The germline V gene has CDR1 SGHRS and CDR2 YFSETQ. Trimming at V came to 4 bases and at J to 9 bases, leaving 9 bases not matched to a gene. The CDR3 is 15 residues long. The CDR3, as DNA: TGCGCCAGCAGCCTCAGGACAGGGCAGGGTTCACCCCTCCACTTT. It codes for CASSLRTGQGSPLHF.

V gene TRBV7-3 combines with J gene TRBJ2-7, with TRBD1 matching 8 bases. The V gene's germline CDR1 is SGHTA and CDR2 FQGTGA. V gave up 4 bases and J gave up 3 bases; unmatched junction bases: 5. This CDR3 is 14 amino acids long. This chain's CDR3 is CASSSQGTGYEQYF. CDR3 DNA sequence: TGTGCCAGCAGCTCCCAGGGGACAGGCTACGAGCAGTACTTC.

Comment on this clone: The sample contains more than one DNA sequence encoding this CDR3. The gene calls are TRBV9 and TRBJ1-3, with TRBD1 matching over 9 bases. The germline V gene encodes CDR1 SGDLS and CDR2 YYNGEE. This CDR3 is built from 15 residues. The junction had 2 bases not matched to a gene; V was cut back by 3 bases and J by 1 base. In DNA, the CDR3 is TGTGCCAGCAGCGCGGACAGGGGATCTGGAAACACCATATATTTT. Translating it yields CASSADRGSGNTIYF. Using reference TRBV9 and TRBJ1-3 for the parts outside the CDR3, the full variable domain is DSGVTQTPKHLITATGQRVTLRCSPRSGDLSVYWYQQSLDQGLQFLIQYYNGEERAKGNILERFSAQQFPDLHSELNLSSLELGDSALYFCASSADRGSGNTIYFGEGSWLTVV.

V is TRBV11-2 and J is TRBJ2-3; TRBD2 matches 10 bases. Trimming removed 5 bases from V and 6 bases from J; junction bases left unmatched: 8. The CDR3 sequence is 15 residues long. Germline assignment: CDR1 SGHAT and CDR2 FQNNGV. CDR3 residues: CASSPSSGRADTQYF. The CDR3 DNA reads as TGTGCCAGCAGCCCGTCCAGCGGGAGGGCGGATACGCAGTATTTT.

The rearrangement uses TRBV20-1 and TRBJ2-1; D is ambiguous. Germline V gene sequence: CDR1 DFQATT, CDR2 SNEGSKA (reference sequence). V was cut by 0 bases and J by 12 bases, with 6 bases left in between. This CDR3 contains 10 residues. CDR3 coding DNA: TGCAGTGCTAGAGATTGTAGGCAGTTCTTC. It encodes CSARDCRQFF.

V and J are TRBV29-1 and TRBJ1-2; 7 positions match TRBD1. The trim removed 6 bases at V and 8 bases at J, leaving 12 bases unmatched. The CDR3 has 13 amino acids. Germline CDR1 SQVTM, CDR2 ANQGSEA. CDR3: CSVRGTVAEGYTF. The DNA for the CDR3 is TGCAGCGTGCGAGGGACAGTAGCGGAGGGCTACACCTTC.

V is TRBV7-2 and J is TRBJ2-1, with 7 bases fitting TRBD1. From germline, CDR1 is SGHTA and CDR2 FQGNSA. The V and J ends lost 7 bases and 7 bases, in that order; junction bases with no gene match: 13. The length of the CDR3 is 15 residues. CDR3 bases: TGTGCCAGCACCCTAGCCAGAGGGGGCCGAAATGAGCAGTTCTTC. Protein product: CASTLARGGRNEQFF.

This clone was detected a few times. The J gene is TRBJ1-2, the V gene TRBV5-1; D perhaps matches TRBD1 (6 bases). CDR1 is SGHRS and CDR2 is YFSETQ in the germline V gene. This CDR3 spans 15 amino acids. Trimming cost V 2 bases and J 6 bases, with 17 bases left between them. Here the CDR3 DNA reads TGCGCCAGCAGCTTCAGGGGAGTCTATTTAGATGGCTACACCTTC. Protein sequence: CASSFRGVYLDGYTF.

The chain has TRBV7-2 and TRBJ1-5; perhaps TRBD1 as D (5 bases). V lost 6 bases to trimming and J lost 4 bases, with 13 bases between them. CDR1 SGHTA and CDR2 FQGNSA come from the germline V gene. This CDR3 has 14 amino acids. The DNA of the CDR3 is TGTGCCAGCAGACCGGGACTGTCTAATCAGCCCCAGCATTTT. It codes for CASRPGLSNQPQHF.

The J gene is TRBJ1-3, the V gene TRBV18, with 7 bases fitting TRBD1. CDR3 length equals 15 residues. V shed 1 base, J shed 4 bases, and the junction held 4 bases outside the gene matches. The germline V gene encodes CDR1 KGHSH and CDR2 LQKENI. Here the CDR3 reads CASSPRDSLGNTIYF. The CDR3 DNA sequence: TGTGCCAGCTCACCACGGGACAGTTTAGGAAACACCATATATTTT.

In this sample, this clone turned up a few times. The CDR3 DNA sequence: TGTGCCAGCAGTGTAGCGGACACCGGGGAGCTGTTTTTT. Protein: CASSVADTGELFF. V usage is TRBV6-4 and J usage is TRBJ2-2; D perhaps matches TRBD2 (6 bases). Trimming removed 4 bases at V and 3 bases at J, with 6 bases between. This CDR3 region has 13 residues. The V gene's germline CDR1 is MRHNA and CDR2 SNTAGT.

In this sample, this clone turned up a few times. J is TRBJ2-7 and V is TRBV6-5; D might be TRBD2 (5 bases). In germline, CDR1 is MNHEY, CDR2 SVGAGI. Between the trimmed V and J ends, which lost 5 bases and 7 bases, there was a span of 12 bases. The CDR3 spans 12 residues. This chain's CDR3 is CASSPGFGEQYF. CDR3 in DNA: TGTGCCAGCAGTCCGGGATTCGGGGAGCAGTACTTC.

The chain joins TRBV4-1 to TRBJ2-2; D gene ambiguous. The germline V gene has CDR1 MGHRA and CDR2 YSYEKL. The CDR3 has 16 amino acids. V gave up 0 bases and J gave up 6 bases, with 14 bases separating them. As DNA, the CDR3 is TGCGCCAGCAGCCAAGAATCTAGTCCCCGGGCCGGGGAGCTGTTTTTT. This sequence encodes CASSQESSPRAGELFF.

The chain employs TRBV27 and TRBJ2-3; 12 bases align to TRBD2. Germline V lookup: CDR1 MNHEY, CDR2 SMNVEV (reference sequence). The V gene end was trimmed by 0 bases and the J gene end by 4 bases; junction bases not matched to a gene: 2. This CDR3 is built from 16 residues. CDR3 sequence reads: CASSLSSSGRADTQYF. For the CDR3, the DNA is TGTGCCAGCAGTTTATCTTCTAGCGGGAGGGCAGATACGCAGTATTTT.

J is TRBJ2-2 and V is TRBV5-4; D perhaps matches TRBD2 (5 bases). Germline CDR1 SGHNT, CDR2 YYREEE (reference sequence). Trimming removed 3 bases from V and 5 bases from J, with 11 bases in between. This CDR3 contains 14 residues. DNA of the CDR3: TGTGCCAGCAGCTCATACGGGGAAACCGGGGAGCTGTTTTTT. Its protein product is CASSSYGETGELFF.

The CDR3 here is CASSYLPDSYGYTF. For the CDR3, the DNA is TGTGCCAGCAGTTACCTGCCCGACAGCTATGGCTACACCTTC. V is TRBV6-6 and J is TRBJ1-2; D might be TRBD1 (5 bases). This CDR3 has 14 amino acids. Germline assignment: CDR1 MNHNY and CDR2 SVGAGI (reference sequence). Trimming removed 2 bases from V and 4 bases from J, with 11 bases in between.

The rearrangement links TRBV29-1 to TRBJ1-4, with 7 bases matching TRBD1. After removal of 5 bases from V and 0 bases from J, the junction contained 24 bases not matched to a gene. There are 21 residues in the CDR3. Germline values: CDR1 SQVTM, CDR2 ANQGSEA. For the CDR3, the DNA is TGCAGCGTTAGGGGATCTAAGCCGGGACAGAGTGTAGTGGCAACTAATGAAAAACTGTTTTTT. Translating gives CSVRGSKPGQSVVATNEKLFF.

The chain combines TRBV29-1 with TRBJ2-3; a possible D gene is TRBD1 (6 bases). V lost 1 base to trimming and J lost 4 bases, with 12 bases between them. The CDR3 extends over 14 amino acids. CDR1 is SQVTM and CDR2 is ANQGSEA in the germline V gene. CDR3 residues: CSVEGGTRPDTQYF. The CDR3 nucleotides are TGCAGCGTTGAAGGAGGGACACGGCCAGATACGCAGTATTTT.

The rearrangement uses TRBV28 and TRBJ1-2; D ambiguous. CDR1 is MDHEN and CDR2 is SYDVKM in the germline V gene. The CDR3 is made up of 13 amino acids. V was clipped by 2 bases and J by 6 bases, with 10 bases between them. The CDR3 nucleotides read TGTGCCAGCAGTTTACGCGGGTTGAATGGCTACACCTTC. Translating it yields CASSLRGLNGYTF.

V and J are TRBV12-5 and TRBJ2-1; weak D call: TRBD2 (5 bases). Germline-derived CDR1 and CDR2 are LGHNT and FRNRAP. The V gene lost 4 bases and the J gene lost 2 bases, with 9 bases spanning the gap. CDR3 length equals 14 residues. The CDR3 spells CASGSAEAYNEQFF. The CDR3 region has the DNA TGTGCTAGTGGTTCCGCGGAGGCCTACAATGAGCAGTTCTTC.

The chain uses TRBV19 and TRBJ1-5; D uncertain. CDR3 length: 11 residues. V was clipped by 6 bases and J by 11 bases, with 11 bases between them. Germline CDR1 reads LNHDA; CDR2 reads SQIVND (reference sequence). CDR3: CASSRWGAQHF. The CDR3 DNA is TGTGCCAGTAGCCGCTGGGGAGCCCAGCATTTT.

V usage is TRBV4-1 and J usage is TRBJ2-7; the D gene is possibly TRBD1 (6 bases). Trimming stripped 1 base from V and 2 bases from J, with 15 bases between. The germline V gene encodes CDR1 MGHRA and CDR2 YSYEKL. The CDR3 runs 16 residues. Here the CDR3 reads CASSQVWQGPPYEQYF. In DNA form, the CDR3 reads TGCGCCAGCAGCCAAGTTTGGCAGGGGCCCCCCTACGAGCAGTACTTC.

This chain uses TRBV5-6 with TRBJ2-3; TRBD2 aligns across 9 bases. Losses at the gene ends were 1 base for V and 5 bases for J; bases not matched to a gene: 14. The CDR3 has 18 amino acids. Germline values: CDR1 SGHDT, CDR2 YYEEEE. CDR3 sequence reads: CASSLLAGVAGARDTQYF. DNA for the CDR3: TGTGCCAGCAGCTTGCTTGCCGGGGTAGCGGGAGCGAGAGATACGCAGTATTTT.

V gene TRBV5-6 combines with J gene TRBJ2-7, with a weak D call TRBD2 (5 bases). The CDR3 consists of 16 residues. Trimming removed 4 bases at V and 2 bases at J, with 19 bases between. CDR1 SGHDT and CDR2 YYEEEE come from the germline V gene. The CDR3 sequence: CASSPTAKAGAYEQYF. The CDR3 nucleotides are TGTGCCAGCAGCCCGACGGCGAAGGCCGGGGCCTACGAGCAGTACTTC.

The rearrangement links TRBV27 to TRBJ2-7; D unresolved. The ends were cut back, 1 base at V and 2 bases at J, with 9 bases in the middle. There are 14 residues in the CDR3. Germline values: CDR1 MNHEY, CDR2 SMNVEV (reference sequence). The CDR3 is CASSLWQAAYEQYF. Written as DNA, the CDR3 is TGTGCCAGCAGTTTATGGCAGGCCGCCTACGAGCAGTACTTC.